This T cell receptor beta chain came from a study of cytomegalovirus exposure and HLA in healthy donors. Findings and caveats of the study: In an earlier analysis, about 87% or about 30%: the productive usage of most TCR beta V segments. Indistinguishable V segments, including TRBV6-2 and TRBV6-3, were excluded.

Germline V CDR1 and CDR2: LNHDA, SQIVND (reference sequence). This CDR3 has 13 residues. Trimming removed 5 bases at V and 1 base at J, with 8 bases between. In the case of this clone: Its antigen remains unknown.

PCR used 60 Vbeta primers and 13 Jbeta primers. Some clones are missing from TCRdb's copy, which holds only in-frame ones; the method was immunoSEQ multiplex PCR. The data hold 150,000 to 200,000 clones, with about 85% observed a single time. The TCR was taken from a woman aged 45-65 years in good health and CMV-seronegative. This chain uses TRBV19 with TRBJ1-1; possibly TRBD1 for D (6 bases). The sequencing sample was made of PBMCs. The CDR3 DNA sequence: TGTGCCAGTAGTTGGGGGCCGAACACTGAAGCTTTCTTT. Protein sequence: CASSWGPNTEAFF.